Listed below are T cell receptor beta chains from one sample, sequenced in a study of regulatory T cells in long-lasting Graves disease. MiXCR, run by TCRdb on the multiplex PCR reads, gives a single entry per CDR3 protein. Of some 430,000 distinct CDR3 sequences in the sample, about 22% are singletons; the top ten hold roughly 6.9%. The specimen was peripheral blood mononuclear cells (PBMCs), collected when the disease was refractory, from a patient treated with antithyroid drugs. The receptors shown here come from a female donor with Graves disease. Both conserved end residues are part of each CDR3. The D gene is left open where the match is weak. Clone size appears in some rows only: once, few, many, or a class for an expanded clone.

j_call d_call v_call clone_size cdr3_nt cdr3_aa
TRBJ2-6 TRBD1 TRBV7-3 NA TGTGCCAGCAGCCTTCGGACAGGGGTCTCTGGGGCCAACGTCCTGACTTTC CASSLRTGVSGANVLTF
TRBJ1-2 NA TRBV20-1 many TGCAGTGCTTCCCAACAGGGATCCCACTATGGCTACACCTTC CSASQQGSHYGYTF
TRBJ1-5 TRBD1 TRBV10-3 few TGTGCCATCAGTGGGACAGGGGATCAGCCCCAGCATTTT CAISGTGDQPQHF
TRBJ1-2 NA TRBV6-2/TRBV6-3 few TGTGCCAACAGTTACTCGACGGTCCGGACAGAGCTTCCCTTC CANSYSTVRTELPF
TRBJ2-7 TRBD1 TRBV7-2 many TGTGCCAGCAGCCGAACTCGGGACAGGACCCACGAGCAGTACTTC CASSRTRDRTHEQYF
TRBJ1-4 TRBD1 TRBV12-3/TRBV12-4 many TGTGCCAGCAGTTTCGGACAGGGCGGTGAAAAACTGTTTTTT CASSFGQGGEKLFF
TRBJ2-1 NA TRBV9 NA TGTGCCAGCAGCGTAGCAGGGACACGCTCCTACAATGAGCAGTTCTTC CASSVAGTRSYNEQFF
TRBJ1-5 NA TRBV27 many TGTGCCAGCAGTTTAAACTTGCGATCGGCCCAGCATTTT CASSLNLRSAQHF
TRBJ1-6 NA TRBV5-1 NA TGCGCCAGCAGCTTGGGGACATCGGGATCACCCCTCCACTTT CASSLGTSGSPLHF
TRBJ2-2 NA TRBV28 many TGTGCCAGCAGTTCCGATAACACCGGGGAGCTGTTTTTT CASSSDNTGELFF
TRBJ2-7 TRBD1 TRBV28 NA TGTGCCAGCAGTTTCAACCCGGGACAGGGTGTAGTCGAGCAGTACTTC CASSFNPGQGVVEQYF
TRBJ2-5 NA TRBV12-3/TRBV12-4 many TGTGCCAGCAGTTCCTTCGAGACCCAGTACTTC CASSSFETQYF
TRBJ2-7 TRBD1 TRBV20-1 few TGCAGTGCTAAGGGGGCCGAGCAGTACTTC CSAKGAEQYF
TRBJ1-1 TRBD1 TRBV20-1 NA TGCAGTGCAAGTCAGGGGGGAATGAACACTGAAGCTTTCTTT CSASQGGMNTEAFF
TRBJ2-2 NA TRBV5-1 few TGCGCCAGCAGCACCGAGGGAGCCAACACCGGGGAGCTGTTTTTT CASSTEGANTGELFF
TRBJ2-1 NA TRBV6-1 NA TGTGCCAGCAGAAGTCGAGGCGGGAACAATGAGCAGTTCTTC CASRSRGGNNEQFF